These T cell receptor beta chains were read from a single sample in a study of memory CD4+ T cells and cytomegalovirus serostatus. Method: immunoSEQ multiplex PCR; TCRdb's copy keeps in-frame clones and lacks some. The sample lists over 65,000 clones, roughly 78% occurring once. The sequencing input was memory CD4+ T cells from blood. These receptors were collected from an adult in good health and CMV-seropositive. Both conserved end residues are part of each CDR3. Each record gives: CDR3 DNA, CDR3 protein, CDR3 length, V gene, J gene, D gene, clone size. The D gene is left open where the match is weak. Some rows mark clone size as missing; the rest say once, few, many or name a class of expanded clone.

cdr3_nt: TGTGCCAGCAGCTTAGAGGGGCAGGTTCAGCCCCAGCATTTT
cdr3_aa: CASSLEGQVQPQHF
cdr3_length: 14
v_call: TRBV5-5
j_call: TRBJ1-5
d_call: .
clone_size: .

cdr3_nt: TGTGCCAGCAGTTACTCGGACCCCGGAACAGAATCACTGTTTTTT
cdr3_aa: CASSYSDPGTESLFF
cdr3_length: 15
v_call: TRBV6-5
j_call: TRBJ1-4
d_call: .
clone_size: .

cdr3_nt: TGTGCCAGCAGCTTAGTTAGCGGTACCGGGGAGCTGTTTTTT
cdr3_aa: CASSLVSGTGELFF
cdr3_length: 14
v_call: TRBV7-2
j_call: TRBJ2-2
d_call: .
clone_size: .

cdr3_nt: TGTGCCAGCAGTTGGGCCTCGGGAGCTTTCTTT
cdr3_aa: CASSWASGAFF
cdr3_length: 11
v_call: TRBV28
j_call: TRBJ1-1
d_call: .
clone_size: .

cdr3_nt: TGTGCCAGCAGCTCGGACAGGGTGGACGAAAAACTGTTTTTT
cdr3_aa: CASSSDRVDEKLFF
cdr3_length: 14
v_call: TRBV11-3
j_call: TRBJ1-4
d_call: TRBD1
clone_size: .

cdr3_nt: TGTGCCAGCAGCCCGACTAGCGGGAAATACCATGAGCAGTTCTTC
cdr3_aa: CASSPTSGKYHEQFF
cdr3_length: 15
v_call: TRBV9
j_call: TRBJ2-1
d_call: TRBD2
clone_size: .

cdr3_nt: TGCGCCAGCAGAGTGGCAGGAAACTATGGCTACACCTTC
cdr3_aa: CASRVAGNYGYTF
cdr3_length: 13
v_call: TRBV5-1
j_call: TRBJ1-2
d_call: .
clone_size: once

cdr3_nt: TGTGCCATCAGTGAGTCGGGGCAGTCGAACACTGAAGCTTTCTTT
cdr3_aa: CAISESGQSNTEAFF
cdr3_length: 15
v_call: TRBV10-3
j_call: TRBJ1-1
d_call: .
clone_size: .

cdr3_nt: TGTGCCAGCAGCTTGATGATAGCGGGGTACCAAGAGACCCAGTACTTC
cdr3_aa: CASSLMIAGYQETQYF
cdr3_length: 16
v_call: TRBV5-6
j_call: TRBJ2-5
d_call: TRBD2
clone_size: .

cdr3_nt: TGCGCCAGCTCTCTGGCCCCCCTTGAATACGAGCAGTACTTC
cdr3_aa: CASSLAPLEYEQYF
cdr3_length: 14
v_call: TRBV10-1
j_call: TRBJ2-7
d_call: .
clone_size: .

cdr3_nt: TGTGCCAGTAGTATAGCTGCATCGGAGCTGTTTTTT
cdr3_aa: CASSIAASELFF
cdr3_length: 12
v_call: TRBV19
j_call: TRBJ2-2
d_call: .
clone_size: .

cdr3_nt: TGTGCCAGCAGCTTAGGTGGTTGGATCTCTGGAAACACCATATATTTT
cdr3_aa: CASSLGGWISGNTIYF
cdr3_length: 16
v_call: TRBV11-3
j_call: TRBJ1-3
d_call: .
clone_size: .

cdr3_nt: TGTGCCAGCTCCTCAACCCGGTGGGGCCTAGGAGGGTTT
cdr3_aa: CASSSTRWGLGGF
cdr3_length: 13
v_call: TRBV5-6
j_call: TRBJ1-1
d_call: .
clone_size: few

cdr3_nt: TGTGCCAGCAGCTTTGGGGATACGCAGTATTTT
cdr3_aa: CASSFGDTQYF
cdr3_length: 11
v_call: TRBV7-2
j_call: TRBJ2-3
d_call: .
clone_size: .

cdr3_nt: TGCGCCAGCAGCTTGCAGACTAGCGGGAGGGGATGGGATACGCAGTATTTT
cdr3_aa: CASSLQTSGRGWDTQYF
cdr3_length: 17
v_call: TRBV5-1
j_call: TRBJ2-3
d_call: TRBD2
clone_size: .

cdr3_nt: TGTGCCTTGTACAGGGAGATCTATGGCTACACCTTC
cdr3_aa: CALYREIYGYTF
cdr3_length: 12
v_call: TRBV30
j_call: TRBJ1-2
d_call: .
clone_size: .

cdr3_nt: TGTGCCAGCAGCTTAGCGCAGGGGGGAGATACGCAGTATTTT
cdr3_aa: CASSLAQGGDTQYF
cdr3_length: 14
v_call: TRBV7-2
j_call: TRBJ2-3
d_call: .
clone_size: once

cdr3_nt: TGTGCCAGCACTCAGACAGGGAATGAAAAACTGTTTTTT
cdr3_aa: CASTQTGNEKLFF
cdr3_length: 13
v_call: TRBV21-1
j_call: TRBJ1-4
d_call: .
clone_size: few

cdr3_nt: TGTGCTAGTGGTTCTCAGGGTGAAAAACTGTTTTTT
cdr3_aa: CASGSQGEKLFF
cdr3_length: 12
v_call: TRBV12-5
j_call: TRBJ1-4
d_call: .
clone_size: few

cdr3_nt: TGCGCCAGCAGCCTTCAACCGGGGGCCAATTCACCCCTCCACTTT
cdr3_aa: CASSLQPGANSPLHF
cdr3_length: 15
v_call: TRBV4-1
j_call: TRBJ1-6
d_call: .
clone_size: .

cdr3_nt: TGCGCCAGCAGCCCCCAGGACAGGGGTGGGGGTACGCAGTATTTT
cdr3_aa: CASSPQDRGGGTQYF
cdr3_length: 15
v_call: TRBV4-3
j_call: TRBJ2-3
d_call: TRBD1
clone_size: once

cdr3_nt: TGTGCCAGCTCACCCCTCCGAGAGACCCAGTACTTC
cdr3_aa: CASSPLRETQYF
cdr3_length: 12
v_call: TRBV18
j_call: TRBJ2-5
d_call: .
clone_size: .

cdr3_nt: TGCGCCAGCAGGGTAACCGGGACAGGACCCTACGAGCAGTACTTC
cdr3_aa: CASRVTGTGPYEQYF
cdr3_length: 15
v_call: TRBV5-1
j_call: TRBJ2-7
d_call: TRBD1
clone_size: once

cdr3_nt: TGTGCCTGGAGTCGGGGGCTCGCAGATACGCAGTATTTT
cdr3_aa: CAWSRGLADTQYF
cdr3_length: 13
v_call: TRBV30
j_call: TRBJ2-3
d_call: .
clone_size: .

cdr3_nt: TGTGCCATCAGTGAGCGCCCGGGGTCTGGGGCCAACGTCCTGACTTTC
cdr3_aa: CAISERPGSGANVLTF
cdr3_length: 16
v_call: TRBV10-3
j_call: TRBJ2-6
d_call: .
clone_size: .

cdr3_nt: TGTGCCAGCAGGGACAGGGCCCCCGGGGAGCTGTTTTTT
cdr3_aa: CASRDRAPGELFF
cdr3_length: 13
v_call: TRBV11-2
j_call: TRBJ2-2
d_call: TRBD1
clone_size: .

cdr3_nt: TGCGCCAGCCAAGAGAGCATCAACACCGGGGAGCTGTTTTTT
cdr3_aa: CASQESINTGELFF
cdr3_length: 14
v_call: TRBV5-1
j_call: TRBJ2-2
d_call: .
clone_size: .

cdr3_nt: TGTGCCAGCAGCAAAACGGGTCGTGAAAAACTGTTTTTT
cdr3_aa: CASSKTGREKLFF
cdr3_length: 13
v_call: TRBV6-5
j_call: TRBJ1-4
d_call: .
clone_size: .

cdr3_nt: TGCAGTGCTAGCCGCAGGGGTGAGGAGTACTTC
cdr3_aa: CSASRRGEEYF
cdr3_length: 11
v_call: TRBV20-1
j_call: TRBJ2-7
d_call: .
clone_size: .

cdr3_nt: TGTGCCAGTAGTCCGCTTCGGCAGTTCGCAGATACGCAGTATTTT
cdr3_aa: CASSPLRQFADTQYF
cdr3_length: 15
v_call: TRBV19
j_call: TRBJ2-3
d_call: .
clone_size: .

cdr3_nt: TGTGCCAGCAGCTTAGAATTTGACAGGGGCAGGGAAAAACTGTTTTTT
cdr3_aa: CASSLEFDRGREKLFF
cdr3_length: 16
v_call: TRBV7-2
j_call: TRBJ1-4
d_call: TRBD1
clone_size: .

cdr3_nt: TGTGCCAGCAGTTACAGCGTTAACTATGGCTACACCTTC
cdr3_aa: CASSYSVNYGYTF
cdr3_length: 13
v_call: TRBV27
j_call: TRBJ1-2
d_call: .
clone_size: once

cdr3_nt: TGTGCCAGCCAAAACCCTTGGACGGGAGAAGAGACCCAGTACTTC
cdr3_aa: CASQNPWTGEETQYF
cdr3_length: 15
v_call: TRBV6-6
j_call: TRBJ2-5
d_call: .
clone_size: .

cdr3_nt: TGTGCCAGCAGTGGGAGGATGGCGTTCTTC
cdr3_aa: CASSGRMAFF
cdr3_length: 10
v_call: TRBV6-1
j_call: TRBJ2-7
d_call: .
clone_size: once

cdr3_nt: TGTGCCAGCAGTTTAATAGGGGGCGGGGAGCTGTTTTTT
cdr3_aa: CASSLIGGGELFF
cdr3_length: 13
v_call: TRBV6-5
j_call: TRBJ2-2
d_call: .
clone_size: .

cdr3_nt: TGTGCCAGCAGAATACACAGGAGGGCATGCGAGCAGTACTTC
cdr3_aa: CASRIHRRACEQYF
cdr3_length: 14
v_call: TRBV28
j_call: TRBJ2-7
d_call: .
clone_size: .

cdr3_nt: TGTGCCAGCAGTGGACGGGACTACCTCGGAGACAATGAGCAGTTCTTC
cdr3_aa: CASSGRDYLGDNEQFF
cdr3_length: 16
v_call: TRBV2
j_call: TRBJ2-1
d_call: TRBD2
clone_size: once

cdr3_nt: TGTGCCAGTAGTATCTTGGCAGTTAACCGCTATAGCAATCAGCCCCAGCATTTT
cdr3_aa: CASSILAVNRYSNQPQHF
cdr3_length: 18
v_call: TRBV19
j_call: TRBJ1-5
d_call: .
clone_size: .

cdr3_nt: TGTGCCAGCACTCCTAGCTCCTACAATGAGCAGTTCTTC
cdr3_aa: CASTPSSYNEQFF
cdr3_length: 13
v_call: TRBV11-3
j_call: TRBJ2-1
d_call: .
clone_size: .

cdr3_nt: TGCAGCGTTGGGCCCACAGGAGAGACCCAGTACTTC
cdr3_aa: CSVGPTGETQYF
cdr3_length: 12
v_call: TRBV29-1
j_call: TRBJ2-5
d_call: .
clone_size: .

cdr3_nt: TGTGCCAGCAGCTTAGTTGGAGGGCTAGCGGGAGCTGTTTACGGGCAGTTCTTC
cdr3_aa: CASSLVGGLAGAVYGQFF
cdr3_length: 18
v_call: TRBV7-2
j_call: TRBJ2-1
d_call: TRBD2
clone_size: .

cdr3_nt: TGTGCCAGTAGCGAGGGTAGCGGGGATCGTACCATTCAGTACTTC
cdr3_aa: CASSEGSGDRTIQYF
cdr3_length: 15
v_call: TRBV19
j_call: TRBJ2-4
d_call: TRBD2
clone_size: .

cdr3_nt: TGTGCCAGCAGCCCTCATGGGGGACTAGATGAGGAGACCCAGTACTTC
cdr3_aa: CASSPHGGLDEETQYF
cdr3_length: 16
v_call: TRBV4-2
j_call: TRBJ2-5
d_call: TRBD2
clone_size: .

cdr3_nt: TGTGCCACACAGGGGGATAGCAATCAGCCCCAGCATTTT
cdr3_aa: CATQGDSNQPQHF
cdr3_length: 13
v_call: TRBV28
j_call: TRBJ1-5
d_call: TRBD1
clone_size: .

cdr3_nt: TGTGCCAGCAGTTTAGACACTAGAAACACCATATATTTT
cdr3_aa: CASSLDTRNTIYF
cdr3_length: 13
v_call: TRBV28
j_call: TRBJ1-3
d_call: .
clone_size: .

cdr3_nt: TGTGCCAGCAACGACTTAGGAGGTAATTCACCCCTCCACTTT
cdr3_aa: CASNDLGGNSPLHF
cdr3_length: 14
v_call: TRBV6-6
j_call: TRBJ1-6
d_call: .
clone_size: once

cdr3_nt: TGTGCCAGCAGCTTAGGGGCCCCCTCCTACAATGAGCAGTTCTTC
cdr3_aa: CASSLGAPSYNEQFF
cdr3_length: 15
v_call: TRBV7-9
j_call: TRBJ2-1
d_call: .
clone_size: .

cdr3_nt: TGTGCCAGCAGCCCGGGGCAGGGGGCAGGAAACGAGCAGTACTTC
cdr3_aa: CASSPGQGAGNEQYF
cdr3_length: 15
v_call: TRBV5-6
j_call: TRBJ2-7
d_call: TRBD1
clone_size: .

cdr3_nt: TGCAGCGTTTCCCCAGGGGTACGCCAAGAGACCCAGTACTTC
cdr3_aa: CSVSPGVRQETQYF
cdr3_length: 14
v_call: TRBV29-1
j_call: TRBJ2-5
d_call: .
clone_size: .

cdr3_nt: TGTGCCAATGACAGGGTCTCGAACACTGAAGCTTTCTTT
cdr3_aa: CANDRVSNTEAFF
cdr3_length: 13
v_call: TRBV30
j_call: TRBJ1-1
d_call: TRBD1
clone_size: .

cdr3_nt: TGTGCCAGCACTCTTTCGGGGGGAAACACCATATATTTT
cdr3_aa: CASTLSGGNTIYF
cdr3_length: 13
v_call: TRBV28
j_call: TRBJ1-3
d_call: .
clone_size: .

cdr3_nt: TGCGCCAGCAGTCCTTCTGGTTCGCAAGATACGCAGTATTTT
cdr3_aa: CASSPSGSQDTQYF
cdr3_length: 14
v_call: TRBV10-2
j_call: TRBJ2-3
d_call: .
clone_size: once

cdr3_nt: TGTGCCAGCAGTGAAGTCCCAGGGGCCCGCTCTGGAAACACCATATATTTT
cdr3_aa: CASSEVPGARSGNTIYF
cdr3_length: 17
v_call: TRBV2
j_call: TRBJ1-3
d_call: .
clone_size: .

cdr3_nt: TGTGCCAGTATCCGTACGAGAATGAACACTGAAGCTTTCTTT
cdr3_aa: CASIRTRMNTEAFF
cdr3_length: 14
v_call: TRBV19
j_call: TRBJ1-1
d_call: .
clone_size: .

cdr3_nt: TGTGCCAGCAGACCAAAACCGACTAGCGGAGCCTACAATGAGCAGTTCTTC
cdr3_aa: CASRPKPTSGAYNEQFF
cdr3_length: 17
v_call: TRBV27
j_call: TRBJ2-1
d_call: TRBD2
clone_size: few